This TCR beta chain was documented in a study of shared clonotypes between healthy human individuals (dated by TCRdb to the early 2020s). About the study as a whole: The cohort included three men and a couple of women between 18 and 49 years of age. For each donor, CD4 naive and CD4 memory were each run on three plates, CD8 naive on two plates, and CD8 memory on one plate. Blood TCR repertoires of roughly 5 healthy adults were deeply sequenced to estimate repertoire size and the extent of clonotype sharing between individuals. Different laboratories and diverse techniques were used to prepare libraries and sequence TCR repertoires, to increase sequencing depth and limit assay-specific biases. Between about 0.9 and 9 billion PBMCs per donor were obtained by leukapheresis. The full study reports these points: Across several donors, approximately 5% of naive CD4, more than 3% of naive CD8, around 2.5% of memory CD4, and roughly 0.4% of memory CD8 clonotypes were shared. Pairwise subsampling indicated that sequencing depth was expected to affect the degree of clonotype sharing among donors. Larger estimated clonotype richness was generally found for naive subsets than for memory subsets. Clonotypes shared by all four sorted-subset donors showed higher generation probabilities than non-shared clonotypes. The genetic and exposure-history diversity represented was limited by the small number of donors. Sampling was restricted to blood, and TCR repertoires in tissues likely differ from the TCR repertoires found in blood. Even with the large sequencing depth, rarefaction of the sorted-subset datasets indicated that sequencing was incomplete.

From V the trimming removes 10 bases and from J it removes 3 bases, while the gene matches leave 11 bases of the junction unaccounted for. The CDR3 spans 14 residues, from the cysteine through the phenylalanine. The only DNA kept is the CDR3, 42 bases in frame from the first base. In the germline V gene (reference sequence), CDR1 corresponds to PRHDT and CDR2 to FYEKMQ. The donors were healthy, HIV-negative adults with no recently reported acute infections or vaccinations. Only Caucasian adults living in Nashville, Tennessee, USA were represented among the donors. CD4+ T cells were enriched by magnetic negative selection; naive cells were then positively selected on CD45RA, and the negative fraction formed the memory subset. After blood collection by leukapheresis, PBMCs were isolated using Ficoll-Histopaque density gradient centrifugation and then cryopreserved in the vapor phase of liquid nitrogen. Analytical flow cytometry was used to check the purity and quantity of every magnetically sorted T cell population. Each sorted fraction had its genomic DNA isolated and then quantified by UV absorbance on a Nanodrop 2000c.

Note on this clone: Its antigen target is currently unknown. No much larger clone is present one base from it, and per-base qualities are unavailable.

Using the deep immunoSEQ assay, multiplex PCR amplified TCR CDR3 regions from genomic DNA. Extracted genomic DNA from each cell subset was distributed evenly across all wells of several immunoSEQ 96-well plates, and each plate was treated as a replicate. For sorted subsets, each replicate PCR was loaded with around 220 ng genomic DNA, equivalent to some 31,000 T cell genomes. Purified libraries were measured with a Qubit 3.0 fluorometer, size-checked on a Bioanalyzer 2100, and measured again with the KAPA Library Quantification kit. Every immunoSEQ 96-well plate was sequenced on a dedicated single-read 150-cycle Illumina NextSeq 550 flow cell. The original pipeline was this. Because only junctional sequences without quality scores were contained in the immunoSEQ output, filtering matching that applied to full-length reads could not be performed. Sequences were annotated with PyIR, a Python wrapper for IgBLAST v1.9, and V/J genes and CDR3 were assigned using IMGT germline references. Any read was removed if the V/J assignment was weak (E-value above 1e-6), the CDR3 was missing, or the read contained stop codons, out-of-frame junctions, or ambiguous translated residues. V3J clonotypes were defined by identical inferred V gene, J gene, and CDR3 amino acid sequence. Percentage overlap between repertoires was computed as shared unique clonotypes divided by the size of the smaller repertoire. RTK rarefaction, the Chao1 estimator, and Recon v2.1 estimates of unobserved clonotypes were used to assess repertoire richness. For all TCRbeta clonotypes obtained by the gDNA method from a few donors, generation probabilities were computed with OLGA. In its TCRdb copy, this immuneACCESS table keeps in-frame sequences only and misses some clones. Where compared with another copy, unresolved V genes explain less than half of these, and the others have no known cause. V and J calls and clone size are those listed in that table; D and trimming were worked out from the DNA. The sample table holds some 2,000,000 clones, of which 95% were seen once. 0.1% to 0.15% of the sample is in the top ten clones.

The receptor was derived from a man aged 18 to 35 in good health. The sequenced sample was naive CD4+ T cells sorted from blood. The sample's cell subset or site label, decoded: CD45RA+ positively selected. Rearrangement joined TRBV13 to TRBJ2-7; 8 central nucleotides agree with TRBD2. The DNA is TGTGCCACCGGCCCCGGGGGGGCCGACTACGAGCAGTACTTC. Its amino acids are CATGPGGADYEQYF.